These 23 T cell receptor beta chains share one sample of origin, sequenced in a study of T cells expressing NK-cell markers. TCRdb reprocessed the 5' RACE reads and keeps a single row for each CDR3 protein, giving no DNA. This repertoire includes 400,000 or so distinct CDR3 sequences. Sequencing was performed on blood T cells: a sorted CD56 or NKG2C T cell subset, CD4+ or CD8+ T cells, or bulk PBMC T cells (not recorded which). The receptors derive from a woman aged 50 to 65 in good health.

This chain joins TRBV5-1 and TRBJ1-4; TCRdb outputs TRBD1, but without DNA this stays unchecked. The CDR3 is 15 amino acids. Germline loops: CDR1 SGHRS, CDR2 YFSETQ. The CDR3 region is CASTLTGGAREKLFF.

The chain links TRBV20-1 to TRBJ1-1. The germline gives CDR1 DFQATT, CDR2 SNEGSKA (reference sequence). This CDR3 contains 13 residues. The CDR3: CSGSSTLYAEAFF.

V and J are TRBV20-1 and TRBJ1-3; TCRdb names TRBD1, which stays unverified in the absence of DNA. This CDR3 has 17 amino acids. CDR1 is DFQATT and CDR2 is SNEGSKA in the germline V gene (reference sequence). CDR3 sequence reads: CSARDLLKGAPGNTIYF.

The gene calls are TRBV7-2 and TRBJ1-6. The CDR3 is 14 residues long. From germline, CDR1 is SGHTA and CDR2 FQGNSA. The CDR3 spells CASSFRLKGSPLHF.

The genes are TRBV20-1 and TRBJ1-2. CDR3 length equals 14 residues. Germline values: CDR1 DFQATT, CDR2 SNEGSKA (reference sequence). This CDR3 is CSARAPGTIDGYTF.

This chain links TRBV20-1 with TRBJ2-1; TCRdb gives TRBD2 as the D gene, but with no DNA this cannot be confirmed. Germline V gene data show CDR1 as DFQATT and CDR2 as SNEGSKA (reference sequence). This CDR3 spans 13 amino acids. The CDR3: CSARGSGRREQFF.

The chain employs TRBV27 and TRBJ2-3; TCRdb's D call of TRBD1 is untestable without DNA. Germline V gene lookup returns CDR1 MNHEY and CDR2 SMNVEV (reference sequence). The CDR3 runs 16 residues. The CDR3 here is CASSSGWGTRTDTQYF.

This chain connects TRBV4-1 to TRBJ2-3; there is no DNA to check the TCRdb D call of TRBD2. Germline CDR1 reads MGHRA; CDR2 reads YSYEKL. The CDR3 has 16 amino acids. CDR3: CASSLRLVLSTDTQYF.

CDR3 residues: CASSLVGGFTEAFF. The chain carries TRBV5-5 and TRBJ1-1; the TCRdb D gene call, TRBD1, has no DNA to confirm it. Germline lookup yields CDR1 SGHKS and CDR2 YYEKEE (reference sequence). The CDR3 sequence is 14 residues long.

This chain links TRBV24-1 with TRBJ2-7. The CDR3 is 11 amino acids. The germline V gene encodes CDR1 KGHDR and CDR2 SFDVKD. The CDR3 sequence is CATSGGYEQYF.

The V and J genes are TRBV12-3 or TRBV12-4 and TRBJ1-1; TCRdb selects TRBD1, and the lack of DNA leaves this call unchecked. This CDR3 contains 15 residues. CDR3 sequence: CASSTPTGANTEAFF.

The chain recombines TRBV12-5 with TRBJ1-1. CDR1 is LGHNT, CDR2 FRNRAP, per germline. The CDR3 extends over 14 amino acids. The CDR3 here is CASGLVQGWTEAFF.

The rearrangement joins TRBV12-3 or TRBV12-4 to TRBJ1-5; TCRdb lists TRBD1, though no DNA is available to test this call. CDR3 length equals 17 residues. The CDR3 spells CASSFAGARGSNQPQHF.

The rearrangement joins TRBV11-2 to TRBJ2-3; TCRdb outputs TRBD1, but without DNA this stays unchecked. The CDR3 covers 14 residues. Germline CDR1 reads SGHAT; CDR2 reads FQNNGV. CDR3 region: CASSLGVPTDTQYF.

V and J are TRBV20-1 and TRBJ1-1; TCRdb outputs TRBD1, but without DNA this stays unchecked. The germline V gene has CDR1 DFQATT and CDR2 SNEGSKA (reference sequence). CDR3 length: 12 amino acids. The CDR3 region is CSSPGRNTEAFF.

The gene calls are TRBV30 and TRBJ1-3. Germline V gene data show CDR1 as GTSNPN and CDR2 as SVGIG (reference sequence). This CDR3 spans 13 amino acids. This CDR3 is CAWSVRSGNTIYF.

The chain recombines TRBV7-8 with TRBJ2-3. The CDR3 is 15 amino acids. CDR1 and CDR2 (germline): SGHVS, FQNEAQ. The CDR3 region is CASSFTWGVTDTQYF.

The gene calls are TRBV20-1 and TRBJ2-1; with no DNA, the TCRdb D assignment of TRBD2 cannot be verified. Germline V gene sequence: CDR1 DFQATT, CDR2 SNEGSKA (reference sequence). The CDR3 runs to 15 residues. CDR3 in amino acids: CSAIKPGLVDNEQFF.

The CDR3: CSTCLAESTDTQYF. The chain links TRBV29-1 to TRBJ2-3; the D call of TRBD2 rests on TCRdb alone, since no DNA is present to check it. The germline CDR1 and CDR2 sequences are SQVTM and ANQGSEA. The CDR3 runs 14 residues.

The chain recombines TRBV27 with TRBJ1-4. The CDR3 length is 12 residues. CDR1 and CDR2 (germline): MNHEY, SMNVEV (reference sequence). The CDR3 loop reads CASRGMKEKLFF.

This rearrangement joins TRBV11-3 to TRBJ2-1; checking the TCRdb D call of TRBD2 is not possible without DNA. Germline CDR1 and CDR2: SGHNT and YENEEA. CDR3 length: 17 amino acids. CDR3 sequence: CASSLRGSGRAGNEQFF. Using reference TRBV11-3 and TRBJ2-1 for the parts outside the CDR3, the full variable domain is EAGVVQSPRYKIIEKKQPVAFWCNPISGHNTLYWYLQNLGQGPELLIRYENEEAVDDSQLPKDRFSAERLKGVDSTLKIQPAELGDSAVYLCASSLRGSGRAGNEQFFGPGTRLTVL.

This chain uses TRBV6-2 or TRBV6-3 with TRBJ1-1; the TCRdb call, TRBD1, lacks DNA for checking. Germline assignment: CDR1 MNHEY and CDR2 SVGEGT. The CDR3 length is 14 residues. The chain's CDR3 is CASRPTGVSTEAFF.

This sequence joins TRBV5-1 and TRBJ2-4; TCRdb proposes TRBD1, but this gene call is untestable without DNA. Germline-derived CDR1 and CDR2 are SGHRS and YFSETQ. This CDR3 contains 16 residues. The CDR3 sequence: CASPQIQGSKQNIQYF.